This TCR beta chain derives from a study of tissue T cells after allogeneic stem cell transplantation. Notes on the study in general: Few T cell clones were shared across patients, but motif clusters showed tissue-specific shared signatures. Which tissue TCRs were alloreactive or antigen-specific was not determined. Some clones might be persisting host cells.

CDR1 KGHPV and CDR2 FQNQEV come from the germline V gene (reference sequence). The CDR3 is 15 amino acids. V lost 4 bases and J 0 bases, leaving 11 bases between the germline ends. On this clone itself: The target antigen is unknown. The gene names here belong to mouse. The CDR3 end lies 1 residue beyond the end of the read and is filled in from the germline J gene.

Clones were read by immunoSEQ multiplex PCR, and TCRdb kept only the in-frame ones, dropping some. The top ten hold approximately 0.72% of the sample, which has some 48,000 clones, approximately 73% seen once. This TCR was sampled from a pool of C57BL/6 mice in good health. What was sequenced was sorted cells pooled from one or two spleens. The rearrangement uses TRBV26 and TRBJ2-5; no clear D. The CDR3 sequence is CASSPTNLNQDTQYF. The part of the CDR3 DNA that was read is TGTGCCAGCAGTCCGACAAACCTTAACCAAGACACCCAGTAC.